Given below is one TCR beta chain in context. The data were taken from a study of cytomegalovirus exposure and HLA in healthy donors. The CDR3 has 14 amino acids. Trimming at V came to 6 bases and at J to 7 bases, leaving 7 bases not matched to a gene. The germline gives CDR1 MNHEY, CDR2 SVGAGI. The PCR made use of 60 Vbeta and 13 Jbeta primers. This table comes from immunoSEQ multiplex PCR, and its TCRdb copy is limited to in-frame clones, with some not included. The sample has roughly 150,000 clones, roughly 84% seen once. The J gene is TRBJ1-5, the V gene TRBV6-5; the match to TRBD1 covers 9 bases. The TCR originated in a woman between 18 and 29 years old in good health and CMV-seronegative. Material for sequencing was PBMCs. DNA of the CDR3: TGTGCCAGCAGCTTAACAGGGGGCTGGCAGCCCCAGCATTTT. It encodes CASSLTGGWQPQHF.